The clone carrying this TCR beta chain was picked up one time. Diagnosing involved the use of clinical symptoms, serum thyroxine and TRAb, thyroid ultrasound and orbital computed tomography. This sample stems from a study of T cells in Graves' hyperthyroidism and ophthalmopathy. V lost 3 bases to trimming and J lost 10 bases, with 13 bases between them. The germline V gene encodes CDR1 PRHDT and CDR2 FYEKMQ (reference sequence). The CDR3 length is 14 residues. There were TCR beta CDR3 regions amplified from RNA transcripts. The HTBI primer set served for first-round RT-PCR of the TCR CDR3. TCRdb processed the multiplex PCR reads anew with MiXCR; each CDR3 protein has one entry. This table holds hundreds of thousands of distinct CDR3 sequences, more than 45% found once.

The V gene is TRBV13, the J gene TRBJ1-6; no definite D call. This receptor was taken from a woman younger than 30 with Graves' hyperthyroidism. Input material: peripheral blood or thyroid tissue (not recorded which). The CDR3 is CASSFGEAGSPLHF. CDR3 in DNA: TGTGCCAGCAGCTTCGGGGAGGCGGGATCACCCCTCCACTTT.